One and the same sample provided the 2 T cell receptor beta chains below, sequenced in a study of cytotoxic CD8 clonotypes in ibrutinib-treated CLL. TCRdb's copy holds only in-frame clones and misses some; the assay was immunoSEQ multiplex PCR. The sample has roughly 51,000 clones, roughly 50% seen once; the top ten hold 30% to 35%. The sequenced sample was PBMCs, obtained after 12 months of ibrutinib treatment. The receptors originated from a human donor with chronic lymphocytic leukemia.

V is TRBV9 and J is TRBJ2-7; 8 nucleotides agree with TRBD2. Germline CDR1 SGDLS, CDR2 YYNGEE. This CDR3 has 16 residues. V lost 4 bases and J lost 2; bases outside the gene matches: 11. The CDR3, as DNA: TGTGCCAGCAGCCAAGATCCTTTCGGGAGGGCCTACGAGCAGTACTTC. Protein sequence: CASSQDPFGRAYEQYF.

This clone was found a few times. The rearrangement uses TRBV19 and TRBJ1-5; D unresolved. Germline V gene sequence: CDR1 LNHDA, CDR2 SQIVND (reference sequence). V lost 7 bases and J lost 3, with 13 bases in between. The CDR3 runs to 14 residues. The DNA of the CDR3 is TGTGCCAGTATGGAACAGTGGAACAATCAGCCCCAGCATTTT. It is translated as CASMEQWNNQPQHF.